Below, 18 T cell receptor beta chains from the same sample are listed, as sequenced in a study of CD8+CD57+ T cells in acquired aplastic anemia. Using genomic DNA as the template, TCR beta VDJ and CDR3 profiling was carried out. MiXCR was run by TCRdb on the reads, yielding one entry per CDR3 protein. This table has 50,000 or so distinct CDR3 sequences, around 57% appearing once. In patients chosen for sequencing, flow cytometry had shown CD8+CD57+ cell expansion. The sample taken for sequencing was sorted CD4+, CD8+, or CD8+CD57+ T cells (not recorded which) from PBMCs. These receptors all stem from a human donor with aplastic anemia.

V usage is TRBV10-3 and J usage is TRBJ2-5; 12 bases are a match to TRBD2. From germline, CDR1 is ENHRY and CDR2 SYGVKD. CDR3 length: 16 amino acids. The ends lost 8 bases at V and 3 bases at J; junction bases unmatched: 10. The CDR3 sequence is CAIRGGLAGFEETQYF. CDR3 nucleotide sequence: TGTGCCATCCGGGGCGGACTAGCGGGGTTTGAAGAGACCCAGTACTTC.

This rearrangement joins TRBV24-1 to TRBJ2-3; perhaps TRBD1 as D (6 bases). The CDR3 spans 16 residues. V lost 4 bases to trimming and J lost 0 bases, with 13 bases between them. CDR1 KGHDR and CDR2 SFDVKD come from the germline V gene. CDR3 amino acids: CATSDPDSYSTDTQYF. The CDR3 DNA is TGTGCCACCAGTGACCCGGACAGTTATAGCACAGATACGCAGTATTTT.

CDR3 nucleotide sequence: TGTGCCACCAGTGATTTAGGGACAGGGGGCATCTATGGCTACACCTTC. The encoded protein is CATSDLGTGGIYGYTF. V is TRBV24-1 and J is TRBJ1-2; 12 bases fit TRBD1. CDR1 is KGHDR and CDR2 is SFDVKD in the germline V gene. The CDR3 contains 16 residues. Losses at the gene ends were 1 base for V and 4 bases for J; bases not matched to a gene: 3.

This clonotype was seen at least ten times. The chain carries TRBV27 and TRBJ1-1, with 7 bases aligning to TRBD1. After removal of 5 bases from V and 2 bases from J, the junction contained 8 bases not matched to a gene. The CDR3 runs to 15 residues. Germline V gene sequence: CDR1 MNHEY, CDR2 SMNVEV (reference sequence). The CDR3: CASSLSGTANTEAFF. The CDR3 bases are TGTGCCAGCAGTCTAAGCGGGACAGCCAACACTGAAGCTTTCTTT.

The table lists this clonotype with many counts. The chain uses TRBV6-2 or TRBV6-3 and TRBJ2-4, with a tentative D call TRBD2 (7 bases). CDR1 MNHEY and CDR2 SVGEGT come from the germline V gene. The V end was cut by 4 bases, the J end by 0 bases, with 16 bases between. The CDR3 has 17 residues. CDR3 bases: TGTGCCAGCAGTTCCACGGGGGGCTTACTAGCCAAAAACATTCAGTACTTC. Translating it yields CASSSTGGLLAKNIQYF.

The chain joins TRBV7-8 to TRBJ2-7; 9 bases align to TRBD1. The CDR3 is 14 amino acids. Trimming removed 3 bases from V and 5 bases from J; junction bases left unmatched: 5. The germline CDR1 and CDR2 sequences are SGHVS and FQNEAQ. In DNA, the CDR3 is TGTGCCAGCAGCTTCAGGGGACAGGGCCACGAGCAGTACTTC. The encoded protein is CASSFRGQGHEQYF.

This rearrangement joins TRBV19 to TRBJ1-2, with a weak D call TRBD1 (5 bases). The CDR3 extends over 15 amino acids. Trimming took 6 bases from V and 4 from J, leaving 18 bases between them. Per the germline V gene, CDR1 is LNHDA and CDR2 is SQIVND (reference sequence). The CDR3 here is CASRGLIGPSYGYTF. DNA for the CDR3: TGTGCCAGTAGGGGGCTTATCGGGCCCTCCTATGGCTACACCTTC.

The table lists this clonotype with many counts. The chain is built from TRBV12-3 or TRBV12-4 and TRBJ1-2; D unclear. Trimming cost V 3 bases and J 1 base, with 3 bases left between them. The CDR3 covers 12 residues. The CDR3 DNA sequence: TGTGCCAGCAGTTTGTTTAACTATGGCTACACCTTC. It yields the protein CASSLFNYGYTF.

The rearrangement joins TRBV4-3 to TRBJ1-6; D gene unclear. V was shortened by 0 bases and J by 14 bases, with 8 bases between the two germline ends. The CDR3 length is 12 residues. CDR1 is LGHNA, CDR2 YSLEER, per germline. Here the CDR3 reads CASSQDPSALHF. In DNA, the CDR3 is TGCGCCAGCAGCCAAGATCCTTCGGCCCTCCACTTT.

The V call is TRBV29-1, the J call TRBJ1-2; D unclear. CDR1 SQVTM and CDR2 ANQGSEA come from the germline V gene. The CDR3 loop spans 14 amino acids. V lost 3 bases to trimming and J lost 2 bases, with 13 bases between them. CDR3 nucleotides: TGCAGCGTTGATCGGACGGAGACCAACTATGGCTACACCTTC. Encoded protein: CSVDRTETNYGYTF.

This clonotype was detected a few times. CDR3 in DNA: TGTGCCACCAGCAGAGGTCAAGATGAGCAGTTCTTC. It encodes CATSRGQDEQFF. V and J are TRBV15 and TRBJ2-1; D gene uncertain. With 1 base removed from V and 8 bases from J, the gap between germline ends came to 6 bases. The CDR3 totals 12 residues. Germline CDR1 and CDR2: LNHNV and YYDKDF (reference sequence).

This clonotype has at least ten counts. The chain recombines TRBV12-5 with TRBJ1-1; TRBD1 is a possible D gene (5 bases). V shed 6 bases and J shed 0 bases, with 11 bases lying between them. The CDR3 runs 14 residues. Germline assignment: CDR1 LGHNT and CDR2 FRNRAP. This CDR3 is CASGEGVMNTEAFF. CDR3 nucleotide sequence: TGTGCTAGTGGCGAAGGGGTCATGAACACTGAAGCTTTCTTT.

This clonotype showed up just once. The chain recombines TRBV20-1 with TRBJ2-7; weak D call: TRBD1 (5 bases). The germline gives CDR1 DFQATT, CDR2 SNEGSKA (reference sequence). The CDR3 spans 13 residues. The V and J ends lost 4 bases and 2 bases respectively, with 12 bases between them. CDR3 region: CSATRQLAYEQYF. The CDR3 DNA reads TGCAGTGCTACTCGACAGTTGGCCTACGAGCAGTACTTC.

This clonotype is classed as medium-sized (0.01 to 0.1%). The chain combines TRBV7-6 with TRBJ2-5; possibly TRBD2 for D (6 bases). CDR1 SGHVS and CDR2 FNYEAQ come from the germline V gene. The CDR3 has 13 amino acids. Trimming shortened V by 6 bases and J by 5 bases, and 13 bases separated the two germline ends. The CDR3: CASRGGGSETQYF. DNA for the CDR3: TGTGCCAGCAGGGGGGGTGGATCGGAGACCCAGTACTTC.

This clonotype was counted at least ten times. The chain recombines TRBV27 with TRBJ1-3; D call uncertain. Trimming left V 8 bases short and J 0 bases short, with 8 bases between. Germline V CDR1 and CDR2: MNHEY, SMNVEV (reference sequence). CDR3 size: 13 residues. The CDR3 loop is CASQEGSGNTIYF. As DNA, the CDR3 is TGTGCCAGCCAAGAGGGCTCTGGAAACACCATATATTTT.

In DNA, the CDR3 is TGTGCCACCAGTGATTGGAGCAATGAGCAGTTCTTC. Residues: CATSDWSNEQFF. The chain carries TRBV24-1 and TRBJ2-1; no clear D gene. V lost 2 bases and J lost 6, with 4 bases in between. CDR3 length: 12 amino acids. CDR1 and CDR2 from the germline V gene are KGHDR and SFDVKD.

Ten or more counts support this clonotype. The chain is built from TRBV20-1 and TRBJ2-1; 10 nucleotides align to TRBD2. The CDR3 sequence is 14 residues long. V trimming: 6 bases; J trimming: 6 bases; junction bases outside the gene matches: 8. The germline CDR1 and CDR2 sequences are DFQATT and SNEGSKA (reference sequence). CDR3 nucleotides: TGCAGTGCAAAAAGCGGGGGGGAAATCAATGAGCAGTTCTTC. It translates to CSAKSGGEINEQFF.

Note on this clonotype: A clone one base away is much larger, so this may be a read error. This chain connects TRBV4-2 to TRBJ2-1; D is perhaps TRBD1 (5 bases). The length of the CDR3 is 15 residues. Germline CDR1 and CDR2: LGHNA and YNFKEQ. CDR3 sequence (DNA): TGTGCCAGCAGTGGGGCGTCGATGACAAACAATGAGCAGTCCTTC. Residues: CASSGASMTNNEQSF.